This entry concerns a single TCR beta chain. Both 60 Vbeta primers and 13 Jbeta primers went into the PCR. Original processing methods: Later analysis identified 88 million or so unique TCR beta chains, approximately 10 million shared. The repertoire was sequenced with immunoSEQ multiplex PCR; TCRdb's copy has only in-frame clones and lacks some. From that table come the V and J calls and clone size; the DNA was used to work out D and trimming. There are 150,000 to 200,000 clones in the sample; 82% occur only once, and 5.5% to 7.5% lies in the top ten. This entry belongs to a study of cytomegalovirus exposure and HLA in healthy donors. This clonotype originated in a woman in her forties or fifties in good health and CMV-seropositive. The sequenced material came from PBMCs.

DNA for the CDR3: TGCGCCAGCAGCGAGGGACTAGCGGGAGTCGGGGCCAACGTCCTGACTTTC. As protein: CASSEGLAGVGANVLTF. The chain recombines TRBV5-1 with TRBJ2-6; 14 nucleotides line up with TRBD2. Germline values: CDR1 SGHRS, CDR2 YFSETQ. J lost 4 bases, V lost 4 bases, and 4 bases had no gene match. The CDR3 has 17 amino acids.